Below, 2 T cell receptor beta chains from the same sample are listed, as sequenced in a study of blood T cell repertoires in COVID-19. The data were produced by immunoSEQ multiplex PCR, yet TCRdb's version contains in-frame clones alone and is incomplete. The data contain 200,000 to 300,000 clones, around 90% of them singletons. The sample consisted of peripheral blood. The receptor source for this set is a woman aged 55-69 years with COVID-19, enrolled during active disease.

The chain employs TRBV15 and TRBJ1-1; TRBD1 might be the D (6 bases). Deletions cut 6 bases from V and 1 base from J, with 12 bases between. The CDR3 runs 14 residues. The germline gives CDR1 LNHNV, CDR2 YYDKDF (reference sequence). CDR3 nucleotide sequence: TGTGCCACCAGATTGGACAGACGGAACACTGAAGCTTTCTTT. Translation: CATRLDRRNTEAFF.

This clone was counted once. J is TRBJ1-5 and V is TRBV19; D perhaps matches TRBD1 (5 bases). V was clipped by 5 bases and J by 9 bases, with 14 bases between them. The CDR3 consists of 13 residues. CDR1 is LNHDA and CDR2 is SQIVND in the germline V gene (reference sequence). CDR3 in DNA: TGTGCCAGTAGTGTGGCAGGCGGGGGGCCCCAGCATTTT. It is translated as CASSVAGGGPQHF.